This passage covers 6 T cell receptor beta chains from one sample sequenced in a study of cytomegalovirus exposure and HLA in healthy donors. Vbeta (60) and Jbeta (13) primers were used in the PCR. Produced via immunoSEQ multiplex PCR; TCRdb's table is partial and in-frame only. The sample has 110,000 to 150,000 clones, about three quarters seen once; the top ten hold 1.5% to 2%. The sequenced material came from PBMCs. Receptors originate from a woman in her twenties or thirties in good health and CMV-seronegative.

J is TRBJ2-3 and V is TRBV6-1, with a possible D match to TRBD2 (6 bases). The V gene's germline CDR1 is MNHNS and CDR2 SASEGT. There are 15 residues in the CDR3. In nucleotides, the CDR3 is TGTGCGTCGACTCCGGGGGACTCCCGCACAGATACGCAGTATTTT. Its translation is CASTPGDSRTDTQYF.

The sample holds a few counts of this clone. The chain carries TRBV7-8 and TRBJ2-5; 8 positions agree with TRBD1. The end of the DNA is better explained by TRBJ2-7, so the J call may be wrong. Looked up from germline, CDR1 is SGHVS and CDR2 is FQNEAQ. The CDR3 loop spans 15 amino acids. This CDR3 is CASSPAGTGAYEQYF. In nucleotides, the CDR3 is TGTGCCAGCAGCCCGGCCGGGACAGGAGCCTACGAGCAGTACTTC.

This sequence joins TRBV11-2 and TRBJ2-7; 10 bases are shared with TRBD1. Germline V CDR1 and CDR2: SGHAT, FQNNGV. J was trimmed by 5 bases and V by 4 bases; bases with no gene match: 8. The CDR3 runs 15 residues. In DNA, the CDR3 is TGTGCCAGCAGCTGGGGGGGGACAGGGGCCCACGAGCAGTACTTC. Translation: CASSWGGTGAHEQYF.

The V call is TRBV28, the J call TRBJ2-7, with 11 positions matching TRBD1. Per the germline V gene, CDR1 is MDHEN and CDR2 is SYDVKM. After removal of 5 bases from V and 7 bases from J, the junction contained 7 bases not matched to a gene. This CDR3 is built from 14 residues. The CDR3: CASSGGQGAREQYV. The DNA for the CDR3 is TGTGCCAGCAGTGGTGGACAGGGGGCGCGGGAGCAGTACGTC.

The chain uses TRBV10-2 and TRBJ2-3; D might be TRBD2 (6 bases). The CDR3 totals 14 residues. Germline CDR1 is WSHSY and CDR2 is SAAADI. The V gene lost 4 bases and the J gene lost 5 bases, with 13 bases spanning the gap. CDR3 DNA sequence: TGCGCCAGCAGTGGGAGGGCCAAGGGAGATACGCAGTATTTT. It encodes CASSGRAKGDTQYF.

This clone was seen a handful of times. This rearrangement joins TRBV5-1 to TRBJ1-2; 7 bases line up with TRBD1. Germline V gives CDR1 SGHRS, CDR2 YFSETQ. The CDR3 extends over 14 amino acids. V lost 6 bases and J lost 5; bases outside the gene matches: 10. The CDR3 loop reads CASTPTQGGYGYTF. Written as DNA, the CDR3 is TGCGCCAGCACGCCAACGCAGGGGGGTTATGGCTACACCTTC.